One and the same sample provided the 27 T cell receptor beta chains below, sequenced in a study of beta chain features in type 1 diabetes. Every bit of the isolated RNA underwent reverse transcription, so sequencing read expressed TCRB transcripts. The repertoire was sequenced with immunoSEQ multiplex PCR; TCRdb's copy has only in-frame clones and lacks some. The sample holds some 150,000 clones; 11% are singletons and the top ten take roughly 2%. The specimen sequenced was central memory CD4+ T cells from blood. The receptors were sampled from a young man in good health.

This clone came up a few times. The chain joins TRBV5-1 to TRBJ1-2; weak D call: TRBD1 (6 bases). This CDR3 has 14 amino acids. V was clipped by 4 bases and J by 3 bases, with 13 bases between them. The V gene's germline CDR1 is SGHRS and CDR2 YFSETQ. CDR3 protein: CASSAPDRYYGYTF. CDR3 DNA: TGCGCCAGCAGCGCCCCTGACAGGTACTATGGCTACACCTTC.

The J gene is TRBJ1-6, the V gene TRBV4-2; 7 bases line up with TRBD1. Germline CDR1 reads LGHNA; CDR2 reads YNFKEQ. The CDR3 length is 15 residues. The V and J ends lost 0 bases and 7 bases, in that order; junction bases with no gene match: 3. CDR3 in DNA: TGTGCCAGCAGCCAAGACCAGGGGGTGAATTCACCCCTCCACTTT. Its translation: CASSQDQGVNSPLHF.

This clone has just a few counts. The chain recombines TRBV29-1 with TRBJ1-1; D is unclear. Trimming cost V 4 bases and J 0 bases, with 6 bases left between them. The CDR3 extends over 12 amino acids. CDR1 is SQVTM and CDR2 is ANQGSEA in the germline V gene. CDR3 nucleotides: TGCAGCGTTGCTAACATGAACACTGAAGCTTTCTTT. Translating gives CSVANMNTEAFF.

About this clone: The identical CDR3 is also encoded by other nucleotide sequences in the sample. The chain links TRBV5-4 to TRBJ2-2; D ambiguous. The CDR3 runs to 12 residues. Germline values: CDR1 SGHNT, CDR2 YYREEE (reference sequence). Trimming shortened V by 5 bases and J by 1 base, and 3 bases separated the two germline ends. CDR3 sequence reads: CASSWNTGELFF. In DNA form, the CDR3 reads TGTGCCAGCAGTTGGAACACCGGGGAGCTGTTTTTT. Combining the CDR3 with reference TRBV5-4 and TRBJ2-2 gives the whole variable domain ETGVTQSPTHLIKTRGQQVTLRCSSQSGHNTVSWYQQALGQGPQFIFQYYREEENGRGNFPPRFSGLQFPNYSSELNVNALELDDSALYLCASSWNTGELFFGEGSRLTVL.

This clone was counted ten times or more. V is TRBV4-3 and J is TRBJ2-6, with D perhaps matching TRBD1 (6 bases). V was shortened by 4 bases and J by 4 bases, with 23 bases between the two germline ends. Germline V gene lookup returns CDR1 LGHNA and CDR2 YSLEER. The CDR3 is 19 amino acids. In DNA, the CDR3 is TGCGCCAGCAGCCCAAAGTGGGGTGGCACAGGGTTCGGGGCCAACGTCCTGACTTTC. This encodes CASSPKWGGTGFGANVLTF.

The chain combines TRBV7-9 with TRBJ2-7; 8 positions agree with TRBD1. Trimming took 5 bases from V and 7 from J; bases not matched to a gene: 7. The V gene's germline CDR1 is SEHNR and CDR2 FQNEAQ (reference sequence). The CDR3 consists of 13 residues. The CDR3 here is CASSRDRGQEQYF. CDR3 nucleotides: TGTGCCAGCAGCAGAGACAGGGGTCAGGAGCAGTACTTC.

There are a few counts of this clone. The gene calls are TRBV7-8 and TRBJ2-4, with a possible D match to TRBD1 (6 bases). The ends were cut back, 5 bases at V and 0 bases at J, with 14 bases in the middle. Germline V gene data show CDR1 as SGHVS and CDR2 as FQNEAQ. The length of the CDR3 is 16 residues. The CDR3 coding sequence is TGTGCCAGCAGCCCCCAAGGACAGATAGCCAAAAACATTCAGTACTTC. This gives the protein CASSPQGQIAKNIQYF.

J is TRBJ2-7 and V is TRBV5-4; 10 bases map to TRBD1. V dropped 3 bases and J dropped 11; count of bases not matched to a gene: 5. The CDR3 covers 12 residues. CDR1 and CDR2 from the germline V gene are SGHNT and YYREEE (reference sequence). Written as DNA, the CDR3 is TGTGCCAGCAGCTCGACAGGGGGCTTGGAGTACTTC. Its translation is CASSSTGGLEYF. The full variable domain, its missing parts supplied by reference TRBV5-4 and TRBJ2-7, is ETGVTQSPTHLIKTRGQQVTLRCSSQSGHNTVSWYQQALGQGPQFIFQYYREEENGRGNFPPRFSGLQFPNYSSELNVNALELDDSALYLCASSSTGGLEYFGPGTRLTVT.

The V call is TRBV7-9, the J call TRBJ2-1, with 8 bases that match TRBD2. The germline V gene encodes CDR1 SEHNR and CDR2 FQNEAQ (reference sequence). CDR3 length: 16 amino acids. V gave up 6 bases and J gave up 0 bases; unmatched junction bases: 7. The CDR3 spells CASRATSGSSYNEQFF. Here the CDR3 DNA reads TGTGCCAGCAGAGCCACTAGCGGCAGCTCCTACAATGAGCAGTTCTTC.

This clone was observed at least ten times. The chain couples TRBV18 to TRBJ2-7, with 7 bases matching TRBD1. The CDR3 contains 17 residues. The germline V gene has CDR1 KGHSH and CDR2 LQKENI. J was trimmed by 1 base and V by 4 bases; bases with no gene match: 13. CDR3 DNA sequence: TGTGCCAGCTCACAGCTGACCGACAGGGCCTATTCCTACGAGCAGTACTTC. The encoded protein is CASSQLTDRAYSYEQYF.

This clone was seen ten or more times. The chain has TRBV27 and TRBJ2-4, with no clear D. The CDR3 runs to 13 residues. V lost 2 bases and J 9 bases, leaving 11 bases between the germline ends. The V gene's germline CDR1 is MNHEY and CDR2 SMNVEV (reference sequence). The CDR3 loop reads CASSLEPRSIQYF. For the CDR3, the DNA is TGTGCCAGCAGTTTAGAGCCTAGAAGCATTCAGTACTTC.

The V call is TRBV7-9, the J call TRBJ2-5; 11 nucleotides agree with TRBD1. The trim removed 5 bases at V and 5 bases at J, leaving 7 bases unmatched. The CDR3 is 15 amino acids. Germline CDR1 is SEHNR and CDR2 is FQNEAQ (reference sequence). CDR3 protein: CASSQDRGQSETQYF. CDR3 sequence (DNA): TGTGCCAGCAGCCAGGACAGGGGGCAATCGGAGACCCAGTACTTC.

The chain recombines TRBV28 with TRBJ1-4, with D unclear. The germline V and J ends were trimmed by 6 bases and 0 bases, with 11 bases remaining between them. The germline V gene has CDR1 MDHEN and CDR2 SYDVKM. This CDR3 comprises 15 residues. The CDR3 nucleotides read TGTGCCAGCAGACCCCCCCCTGCAACTAATGAAAAACTGTTTTTT. It codes for CASRPPPATNEKLFF.

This rearrangement joins TRBV30 to TRBJ1-2, with 7 bases aligning to TRBD1. After removal of 6 bases from V and 4 bases from J, the junction contained 5 bases not matched to a gene. The CDR3 has 12 residues. CDR1 is GTSNPN and CDR2 is SVGIG in the germline V gene (reference sequence). The DNA of the CDR3 is TGTGCCTGTAGGGGGCTCGGCTATGGCTACACCTTC. This encodes CACRGLGYGYTF.

The V call is TRBV9, the J call TRBJ1-3; D unclear. Germline CDR1 is SGDLS and CDR2 is YYNGEE. This CDR3 has 13 amino acids. V was cut by 4 bases and J by 0 bases, with 5 bases left in between. CDR3 in amino acids: CASSTISGNTIYF. The CDR3 DNA follows: TGTGCCAGCAGCACCATCTCTGGAAACACCATATATTTT.

The chain uses TRBV5-6 and TRBJ2-1; TRBD1 matches 11 bases. Losses at the gene ends were 5 bases for V and 7 bases for J; bases not matched to a gene: 5. The CDR3 loop spans 14 amino acids. Looked up from germline, CDR1 is SGHDT and CDR2 is YYEEEE. The CDR3 DNA follows: TGTGCCAGCAGATTCGGACAGGGGGCGAATGAGCAGTTCTTC. Residues: CASRFGQGANEQFF. Variable domain in full (rest from reference TRBV5-6 and TRBJ2-1): DAGVTQSPTHLIKTRGQQVTLRCSPKSGHDTVSWYQQALGQGPQFIFQYYEEEERQRGNFPDRFSGHQFPNYSSELNVNALLLGDSALYLCASRFGQGANEQFFGPGTRLTVL.

This clone was detected only a few times. V usage is TRBV4-3 and J usage is TRBJ2-4, with 7 bases fitting TRBD1. This CDR3 region has 14 residues. Germline V gene sequence: CDR1 LGHNA, CDR2 YSLEER. Germline trimming cut 4 bases from V and 9 bases from J; bases unmatched to any gene: 9. The CDR3 DNA reads as TGCGCCAGCAGCCCAGCCGGGACAGCAGGCATTCAGTACTTC. It yields the protein CASSPAGTAGIQYF.

This chain links TRBV9 with TRBJ2-5; D may correspond to TRBD1 or TRBD2 (5 bases each). Germline values: CDR1 SGDLS, CDR2 YYNGEE. The length of the CDR3 is 14 residues. Trimming left V 4 bases short and J 4 bases short, with 14 bases between. CDR3 loop: CASSRGAEVETQYF. As DNA, the CDR3 is TGTGCCAGCAGCAGAGGGGCTGAGGTAGAGACCCAGTACTTC.

This chain links TRBV18 with TRBJ1-1; no reliable D call. Trimming removed 2 bases at V and 0 bases at J, with 7 bases between. From germline, CDR1 is KGHSH and CDR2 LQKENI. This CDR3 has 14 residues. The CDR3: CASSPNSMNTEAFF. The CDR3 DNA is TGTGCCAGCTCACCAAACAGCATGAACACTGAAGCTTTCTTT.

In the case of this clone: A much more abundant neighbour one base away suggests this may be a read error. The identical CDR3 is also encoded by other nucleotide sequences in the sample. This chain links TRBV5-4 with TRBJ2-7, with 8 bases aligning to TRBD2. Trimming removed 0 bases from V and 2 bases from J; junction bases left unmatched: 1. This CDR3 contains 14 residues. CDR1 and CDR2 from the germline V gene are SGHNT and YYREEE (reference sequence). The CDR3 protein is CASSLAGGAYEQYF. The CDR3 DNA reads TGTGCCAGCAGCTTGGCGGGGGGGGCCTACGAGCAGTACTTC.

This clone was counted only a few times. The chain employs TRBV9 and TRBJ1-1; D might be TRBD1 (6 bases). There are 13 residues in the CDR3. Deletions cut 3 bases from V and 5 bases from J, with 11 bases between. The germline CDR1 and CDR2 sequences are SGDLS and YYNGEE. The CDR3 spells CASSGLRGTEAFF. The DNA of the CDR3 is TGTGCCAGCAGCGGATTGAGGGGGACTGAAGCTTTCTTT.

The genes are TRBV28 and TRBJ1-2; the match to TRBD1 covers 7 bases. V shed 11 bases, J shed 1 base, and the junction held 7 bases outside the gene matches. This CDR3 has 13 amino acids. Germline assignment: CDR1 MDHEN and CDR2 SYDVKM. CDR3 DNA sequence: TGTGCCGGACGACAGGGCTATAACTATGGCTACACCTTC. This gives the protein CAGRQGYNYGYTF.

This clone was seen more than once but under ten times. The genes are TRBV28 and TRBJ2-7, with D unclear. V was shortened by 3 bases and J by 1 base, with 16 bases between the two germline ends. This CDR3 spans 16 amino acids. Germline V gene data show CDR1 as MDHEN and CDR2 as SYDVKM. The CDR3: CASSLDGPSRSYEQYF. DNA for the CDR3: TGTGCCAGCAGTTTGGACGGACCGAGTAGATCCTACGAGCAGTACTTC.

This clone has a count of ten or more. A read error may account for a junction end that differs from germline. The chain is built from TRBV5-5 and TRBJ2-1; no clear D gene. Per the germline V gene, CDR1 is SGHKS and CDR2 is YYEKEE (reference sequence). The CDR3 contains 9 residues. CDR3 residues: CASSQDAIF. The CDR3 nucleotides read TGTGCCAGCAGCCAAGATGCCATCTTC.

The gene calls are TRBV7-2 and TRBJ2-7; 9 bases map to TRBD2. V lost 3 bases, J lost 7 bases, and 7 bases stayed unmatched. Germline assignment: CDR1 SGHTA and CDR2 FQGNSA. The CDR3 runs 14 residues. The CDR3 DNA follows: TGTGCCAGCAGCTTCGGGCTAGCGGGAAGGGAGCAGTACTTC. Amino acid sequence: CASSFGLAGREQYF.

The chain couples TRBV28 to TRBJ2-7; TRBD1 matches at 8 bases. Trimming took 7 bases from V and 3 from J; bases not matched to a gene: 8. The CDR3 runs 14 residues. Germline loops: CDR1 MDHEN, CDR2 SYDVKM. The CDR3: CASISPGGSYEQYF. The CDR3 nucleotides are TGTGCCAGCATCTCCCCAGGGGGCAGCTACGAGCAGTACTTC. Looking up the rest from reference TRBV28 and TRBJ2-7 gives the full variable domain: DVKVTQSSRYLVKRTGEKVFLECVQDMDHENMFWYRQDPGLGLRLIYFSYDVKMKEKGDIPEGYSVSREKKERFSLILESASTNQTSMYLCASISPGGSYEQYFGPGTRLTVT.

The chain combines TRBV9 with TRBJ2-1; tentative D call: TRBD2 (6 bases). The germline gives CDR1 SGDLS, CDR2 YYNGEE. This CDR3 has 19 residues. Trimming shortened V by 0 bases and J by 0 bases, and 19 bases separated the two germline ends. CDR3 sequence: CASSVGLRGSLTSYNEQFF. The CDR3 DNA reads TGTGCCAGCAGCGTAGGGCTGCGGGGCTCCCTGACCTCCTACAATGAGCAGTTCTTC.